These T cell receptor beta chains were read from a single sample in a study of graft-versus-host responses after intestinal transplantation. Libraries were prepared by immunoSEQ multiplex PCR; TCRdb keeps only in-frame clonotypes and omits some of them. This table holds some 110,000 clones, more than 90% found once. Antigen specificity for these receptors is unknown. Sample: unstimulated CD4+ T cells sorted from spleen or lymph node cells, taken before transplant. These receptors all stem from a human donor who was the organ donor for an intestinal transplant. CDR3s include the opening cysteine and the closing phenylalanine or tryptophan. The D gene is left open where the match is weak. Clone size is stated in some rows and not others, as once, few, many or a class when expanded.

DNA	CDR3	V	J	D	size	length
TGTGCCAGCAGCTTAATGCAGGGTTCTTACGAGCAGTACTTC	CASSLMQGSYEQYF	TRBV7-2	TRBJ2-7	-	-	14
TGTGCCAGTAGGGGGTCCAGGGTTCCCGATGAGCAGTTCTTC	CASRGSRVPDEQFF	TRBV19	TRBJ2-1	-	-	14
TGTGCCAGTAGTATTCAGGGGGCTCGGTCCGGACAGCCCCAGCATTTT	CASSIQGARSGQPQHF	TRBV19	TRBJ1-5	TRBD1	-	16
TGTGCCAGCAGCCGGTCCGGCGGGAGAAGAGATACGCAGTATTTT	CASSRSGGRRDTQYF	TRBV27	TRBJ2-3	TRBD2	-	15
TGTGCCAGCACCGGGACAGGGGGCGCCGCTTTCTTT	CASTGTGGAAFF	TRBV6-1	TRBJ1-1	TRBD1	once	12
TGTGCCAGCAGCGTAGCTCCCAGGGGGTACACAGATACGCAGTATTTT	CASSVAPRGYTDTQYF	TRBV9	TRBJ2-3	TRBD1	-	16
TGTGCCAGCAGCAACTCCGGGACTAGCGGTGCTCAAGCCAAAAACATTCAGTACTTC	CASSNSGTSGAQAKNIQYF	TRBV9	TRBJ2-4	TRBD2	-	19
TGTGCCAGCAGTCGGACAGGGGTTTACACCGGGGAGCTGTTTTTT	CASSRTGVYTGELFF	TRBV6-5	TRBJ2-2	TRBD1	-	15
TGTGCCAGTAGTATAAGAAAGTCAGGCAATGAGCAGTTCTTC	CASSIRKSGNEQFF	TRBV19	TRBJ2-1	-	-	14
TGTGCCAGCAAACACCTATCCACCGGGGAGCTGTTTTTT	CASKHLSTGELFF	TRBV14	TRBJ2-2	-	-	13
TGTGCCAGCAGTTACGGACAGTCTGGAAACACCATATATTTT	CASSYGQSGNTIYF	TRBV2	TRBJ1-3	-	once	14
TGTGCCATCAGCCTGACAGGGTACCAAGAGACCCAGTACTTC	CAISLTGYQETQYF	TRBV10-3	TRBJ2-5	TRBD1	-	14
TGTGCCAGCAGTTACCTGGGGGGCGCGAATGAAAAACTGTTTTTT	CASSYLGGANEKLFF	TRBV6-6	TRBJ1-4	-	-	15
TGTGCCAGCAGTTTATACAGGGTGAACACCGGGGAGCTGTTTTTT	CASSLYRVNTGELFF	TRBV7-2	TRBJ2-2	-	-	15